The 2 T cell receptor beta chains below were found in one sample sequenced in a study of T cell responses to AZD1222 COVID-19 vaccine. Produced via immunoSEQ multiplex PCR; TCRdb's table is partial and in-frame only. The sample records about 120,000 clones, under 85% being singletons. The specimen comprised peripheral blood, sampled on day 0 of AZD1222 vaccination. The receptors come from an adult in good health.

This clone has a count of ten or more. The chain is built from TRBV5-5 and TRBJ2-7, with 7 nucleotides matching TRBD1. V lost 2 bases, J lost 7 bases, and 15 bases stayed unmatched. This CDR3 has 16 residues. CDR1 and CDR2 from the germline V gene are SGHKS and YYEKEE (reference sequence). The chain's CDR3 is CASSLFGQAAEWEQYF. For the CDR3, the DNA is TGTGCCAGCAGCTTATTCGGACAGGCCGCCGAGTGGGAGCAGTACTTC.

This chain uses TRBV7-9 with TRBJ2-3; 7 positions agree with TRBD2. Germline CDR1 reads SEHNR; CDR2 reads FQNEAQ (reference sequence). The junction had 4 bases not matched to a gene; V was cut back by 8 bases and J by 2 bases. This CDR3 has 13 amino acids. CDR3 in DNA: TGTGCCAGCCACGGGGGGATCACAGATACGCAGTATTTT. Translation: CASHGGITDTQYF.